These T cell receptor beta chains were read from a single sample in a study of Graves' ophthalmopathy and Graves' hyperthyroidism. From the multiplex PCR reads, TCRdb called clonotypes with MiXCR, one entry per CDR3 protein. This table has 650,000 to 900,000 distinct CDR3 sequences, 40% appearing once. The sequenced sample was peripheral blood. The receptors here all came from an adult man with Graves' ophthalmopathy. The CDR3 runs from the conserved cysteine through the conserved F or W. Only part of the rows carry a size: once, few, many, or a class if the clone is expanded.

clone size	V gene	CDR3 protein
-	TRBV5-8	CATERSGIYEQYF
-	TRBV9	CASSVAPGQGARNAEAFF
-	TRBV11-2	CASSLGGNDGYTF
many	TRBV10-2	CASTYRRNTEAFF
many	TRBV10-3	CAISGTGEQYF
many	TRBV12-3/TRBV12-4	CASSFSGTEAFF
many	TRBV13	CASSLDRGEQYF
few	TRBV7-2	CASSSHRGGTGELFF
-	TRBV20-1	CSARVAVATGELFF
-	TRBV5-4	CASSHRTETYEQYF
-	TRBV4-2	CASRQDVQGTTEAFF
few	TRBV9	CASSPGGRPYGYTF
-	TRBV27	CASRPAGNTEAFF
-	TRBV11-2	CASSPRGGQYNEQFF
few	TRBV6-5	CASSVQAPYEQYF
-	TRBV2	CASQRVLGNQPQHF
-	TRBV2	CASSPSDGNYGYTF
few	TRBV7-9	CASSPPLTSGGTGELFF
-	TRBV5-6	CASSLFRDSRGQDF
-	TRBV2	CASIPTEEGYTF
-	TRBV7-9	CASRSGTRGRNTEKLFF
-	TRBV25-1	CASSPSLGELFF
-	TRBV13	CASSLVRRSPLHF
-	TRBV24-1	CATSDRQLGTDTQYF
many	TRBV24-1	CATSDPSRKDGYTF
few	TRBV7-9	CASSHGTAPDNSGANVLTF
once	TRBV5-6	CASSLWGGPGYTF
many	TRBV29-1	CSVEEARETQYF
-	TRBV5-6	CASRITSGTEAFF
-	TRBV7-6	CASSATYGTGQETQYF
-	TRBV5-6	CASSLDGTGNEQYF
few	TRBV20-1	CSAIPGSSDEQYF
few	TRBV30	CAQGVNTEAFF
few	TRBV12-3/TRBV12-4	CASSLIGERQETQYF
-	TRBV15	CATSSGDDRGYTF
many	TRBV29-1	CSVEDGGAGANVLTF
-	TRBV5-8	CASSLAWRQETQYF
-	TRBV12-3/TRBV12-4	CASSTNREAEAFF
-	TRBV5-1	CASSQDMGTETQYF
many	TRBV7-2	CASSSPTVNVLTF
few	TRBV29-1	CSVGLAGSTDTQYF
many	TRBV7-9	CASSLAVGDGEKLFF
-	TRBV7-2	CASSPNPHISNQPQHF
few	TRBV5-1	CASSDLGYEQYF
once	TRBV25-1	CASSSPGGNEAFF
many	TRBV15	CATSSSGGDSYEQYF
-	TRBV28	CASSYTSTEAFF
many	TRBV9	CASSVGGGSGNTIYF
few	TRBV2	CASVDGRDGGYTF
many	TRBV7-2	CASSLSGTWATEAFF
-	TRBV15	CATSRDRLDREVQEKLFF
-	TRBV2	CASSAGQGQTQYF
-	TRBV2	CASSYGGSGVRETQYF
-	TRBV29-1	CSAETGAGANVLTF
-	TRBV19	CASSKTGSGTEAFF